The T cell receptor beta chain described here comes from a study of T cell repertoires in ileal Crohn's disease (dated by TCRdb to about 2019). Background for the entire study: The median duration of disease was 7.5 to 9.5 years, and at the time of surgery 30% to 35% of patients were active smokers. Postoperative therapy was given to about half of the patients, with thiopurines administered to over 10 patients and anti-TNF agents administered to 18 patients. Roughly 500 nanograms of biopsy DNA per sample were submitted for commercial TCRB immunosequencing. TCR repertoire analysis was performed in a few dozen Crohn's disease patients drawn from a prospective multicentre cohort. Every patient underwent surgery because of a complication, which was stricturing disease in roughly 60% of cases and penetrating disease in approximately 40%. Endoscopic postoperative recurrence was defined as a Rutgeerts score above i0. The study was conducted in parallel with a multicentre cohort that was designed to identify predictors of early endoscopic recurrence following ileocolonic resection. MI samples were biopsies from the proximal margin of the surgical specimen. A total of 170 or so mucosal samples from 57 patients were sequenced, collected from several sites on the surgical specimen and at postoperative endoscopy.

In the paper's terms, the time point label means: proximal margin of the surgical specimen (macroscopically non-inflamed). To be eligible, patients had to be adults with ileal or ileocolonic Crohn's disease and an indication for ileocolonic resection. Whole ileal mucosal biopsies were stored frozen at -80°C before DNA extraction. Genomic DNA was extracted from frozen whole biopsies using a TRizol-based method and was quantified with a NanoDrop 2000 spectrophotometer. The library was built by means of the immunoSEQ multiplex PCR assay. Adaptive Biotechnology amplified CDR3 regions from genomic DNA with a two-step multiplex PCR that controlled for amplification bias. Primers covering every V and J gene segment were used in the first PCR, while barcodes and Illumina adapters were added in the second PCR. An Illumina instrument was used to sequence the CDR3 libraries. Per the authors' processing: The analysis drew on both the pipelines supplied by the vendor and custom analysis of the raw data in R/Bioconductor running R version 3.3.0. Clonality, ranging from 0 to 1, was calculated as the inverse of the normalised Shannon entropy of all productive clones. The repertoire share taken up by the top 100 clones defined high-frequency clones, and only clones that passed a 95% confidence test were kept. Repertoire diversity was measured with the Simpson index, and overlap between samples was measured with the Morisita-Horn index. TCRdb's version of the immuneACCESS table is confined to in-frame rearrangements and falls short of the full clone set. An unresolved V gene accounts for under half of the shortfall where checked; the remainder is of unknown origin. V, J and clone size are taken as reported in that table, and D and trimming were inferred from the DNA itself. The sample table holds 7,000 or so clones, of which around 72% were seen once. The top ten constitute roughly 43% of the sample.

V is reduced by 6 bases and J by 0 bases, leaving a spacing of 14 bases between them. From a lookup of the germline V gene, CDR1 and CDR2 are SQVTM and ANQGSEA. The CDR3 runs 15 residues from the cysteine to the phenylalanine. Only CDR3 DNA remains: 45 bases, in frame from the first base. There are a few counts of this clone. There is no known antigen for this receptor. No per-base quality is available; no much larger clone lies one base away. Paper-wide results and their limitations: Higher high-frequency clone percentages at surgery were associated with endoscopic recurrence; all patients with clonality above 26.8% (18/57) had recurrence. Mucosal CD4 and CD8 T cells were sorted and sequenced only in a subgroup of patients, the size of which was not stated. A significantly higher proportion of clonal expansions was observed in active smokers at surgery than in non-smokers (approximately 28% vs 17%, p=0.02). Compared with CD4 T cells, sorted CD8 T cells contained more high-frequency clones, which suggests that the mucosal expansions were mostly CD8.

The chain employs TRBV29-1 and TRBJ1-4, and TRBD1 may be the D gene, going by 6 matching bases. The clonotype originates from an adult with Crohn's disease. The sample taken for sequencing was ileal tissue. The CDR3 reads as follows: CSVTGPLATNEKLFF. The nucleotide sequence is TGCAGCGTAACAGGGCCTCTTGCAACTAATGAAAAACTGTTTTTT.